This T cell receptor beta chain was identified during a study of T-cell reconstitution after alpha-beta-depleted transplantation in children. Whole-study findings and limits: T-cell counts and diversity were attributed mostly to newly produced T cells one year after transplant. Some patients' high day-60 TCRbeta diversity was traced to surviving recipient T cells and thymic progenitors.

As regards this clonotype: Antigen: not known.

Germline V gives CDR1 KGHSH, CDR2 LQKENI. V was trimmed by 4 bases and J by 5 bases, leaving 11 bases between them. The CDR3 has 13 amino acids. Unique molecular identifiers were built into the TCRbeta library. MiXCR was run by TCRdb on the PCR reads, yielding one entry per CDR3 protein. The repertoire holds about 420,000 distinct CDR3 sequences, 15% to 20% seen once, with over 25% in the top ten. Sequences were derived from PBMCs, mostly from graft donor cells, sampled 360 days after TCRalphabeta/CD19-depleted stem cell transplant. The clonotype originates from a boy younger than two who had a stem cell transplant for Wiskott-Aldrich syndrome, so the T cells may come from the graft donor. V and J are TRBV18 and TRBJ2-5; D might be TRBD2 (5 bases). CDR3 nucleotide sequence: TGTGCCAGCTCACAGCGGAGCAAGGAGACCCAGTACTTC. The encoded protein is CASSQRSKETQYF.